One sample yielded the 27 T cell receptor beta chains listed below, sequenced in a study of blood T cell repertoires in COVID-19. Profiling relied on immunoSEQ multiplex PCR, and the TCRdb table lists in-frame clones only, not all of them. There are 250,000 to 300,000 clones in the sample; about 89% occur only once, and approximately 2% lies in the top ten. Sequenced sample: peripheral blood. All receptors derive from a man aged 50 to 59 with acute or convalescent COVID-19.

The rearrangement joins TRBV19 to TRBJ1-2, with TRBD1 as a possible D gene (5 bases). Germline V gene data show CDR1 as LNHDA and CDR2 as SQIVND (reference sequence). V lost 6 bases and J 3 bases, leaving 14 bases between the germline ends. The CDR3 consists of 14 residues. Written as DNA, the CDR3 is TGTGCCAGTAGATCCGATTCGACAGACTATGGCTACACCTTC. Translation gives CASRSDSTDYGYTF.

This clone was detected a few times. The chain has TRBV7-9 and TRBJ1-1, with a weak D call TRBD1 (5 bases). The CDR3 totals 14 residues. CDR1 SEHNR and CDR2 FQNEAQ come from the germline V gene (reference sequence). V was trimmed by 0 bases and J by 5 bases, leaving 10 bases between them. This chain's CDR3 is CASSLAGGPTEAFF. DNA for the CDR3: TGTGCCAGCAGCTTAGCGGGGGGTCCAACTGAAGCTTTCTTT.

The V gene is TRBV27, the J gene TRBJ1-2; D possibly corresponds to TRBD1 (5 bases). Trimming pared 3 bases from V and 4 bases from J, leaving 12 bases between. Per the germline V gene, CDR1 is MNHEY and CDR2 is SMNVEV (reference sequence). This CDR3 has 14 amino acids. CDR3 sequence reads: CASSFSGRPYGYTF. CDR3 DNA sequence: TGTGCCAGCAGTTTTTCAGGGAGGCCCTATGGCTACACCTTC.

This chain joins TRBV6-1 and TRBJ2-7; no clear D. The CDR3 runs to 15 residues. V lost 3 bases to trimming and J lost 2 bases, with 14 bases between them. CDR1 and CDR2 from the germline V gene are MNHNS and SASEGT. In nucleotides, the CDR3 is TGTGCCAGCAGTGAGACCCCTGGGCAGGCCTACGAGCAGTACTTC. It yields the protein CASSETPGQAYEQYF.

The chain links TRBV11-3 to TRBJ2-2, with 7 bases matching TRBD1. This CDR3 is 15 amino acids long. The germline V gene encodes CDR1 SGHNT and CDR2 YENEEA. V trimming: 1 base; J trimming: 6 bases; junction bases outside the gene matches: 5. The CDR3 loop reads CASSLGQGVPGELFF. The CDR3, as DNA: TGTGCCAGCAGCTTAGGCCAGGGGGTCCCCGGGGAGCTGTTTTTT.

V usage is TRBV30 and J usage is TRBJ1-3; D call uncertain. Germline assignment: CDR1 GTSNPN and CDR2 SVGIG (reference sequence). V lost 4 bases and J 0 bases, leaving 7 bases between the germline ends. The CDR3 extends over 13 amino acids. The CDR3, as DNA: TGTGCCTGGATTTCTCTCTCTGGAAACACCATATATTTT. It encodes CAWISLSGNTIYF.

V usage is TRBV2 and J usage is TRBJ2-3; 10 positions agree with TRBD2. Germline V lookup: CDR1 SNHLY, CDR2 FYNNEI. The J segment lost 2 bases and the V segment lost 7 bases, leaving 9 bases of the junction unmatched. CDR3 size: 16 residues. CDR3 in amino acids: CASMEASGGFTDTQYF. CDR3 DNA: TGTGCCAGCATGGAAGCTAGCGGGGGCTTCACAGATACGCAGTATTTT.

The chain joins TRBV7-2 to TRBJ1-2; TRBD1 agrees at 8 bases. The V gene end was trimmed by 5 bases and the J gene end by 6 bases; junction bases not matched to a gene: 8. Germline CDR1 reads SGHTA; CDR2 reads FQGNSA. This CDR3 is 14 amino acids long. The CDR3 bases are TGTGCCAGCAGCCGGACCAGGGGGCGGGATGGCTACACCTTC. Protein sequence: CASSRTRGRDGYTF.

The chain uses TRBV5-1 and TRBJ2-7; D is unresolved. This CDR3 is built from 11 residues. The V end lost 4 bases, the J end lost 12 bases, and 14 bases lay between the germline ends. Germline V gene data show CDR1 as SGHRS and CDR2 as YFSETQ. In nucleotides, the CDR3 is TGCGCCAGCAGCCAGGAAGGCCAATGGTACTTC. This encodes CASSQEGQWYF.

This chain connects TRBV27 to TRBJ1-3; the D gene is possibly TRBD1 (6 bases). Trimming removed 9 bases at V and 0 bases at J, with 9 bases between. The germline V gene has CDR1 MNHEY and CDR2 SMNVEV (reference sequence). The CDR3 runs 13 residues. The CDR3 DNA is TGTGCCAGTGGACAGCTCTCTGGAAACACCATATATTTT. Amino acid sequence: CASGQLSGNTIYF.

J is TRBJ2-1 and V is TRBV6-1; 12 bases agree with TRBD2. Germline trimming cut 3 bases from V and 9 bases from J; bases unmatched to any gene: 12. Germline V gene lookup returns CDR1 MNHNS and CDR2 SASEGT. There are 17 residues in the CDR3. The CDR3 loop reads CASSDRILAGGQGEQFF. The DNA for the CDR3 is TGTGCCAGCAGTGATCGGATACTAGCGGGGGGCCAGGGTGAGCAGTTCTTC.

V usage is TRBV27 and J usage is TRBJ2-1; 7 bases agree with TRBD2. The V gene end was trimmed by 0 bases and the J gene end by 4 bases; junction bases not matched to a gene: 12. Germline V gives CDR1 MNHEY, CDR2 SMNVEV (reference sequence). The CDR3 consists of 18 residues. In nucleotides, the CDR3 is TGTGCCAGCAGTTTATCGAGTTTTCCTAGCGGCCCTTACAATGAGCAGTTCTTC. Its translation: CASSLSSFPSGPYNEQFF.

The V call is TRBV30, the J call TRBJ1-2, with a tentative D call TRBD1 (5 bases). V gave up 0 bases and J gave up 14 bases, with 19 bases separating them. Germline V lookup: CDR1 GTSNPN, CDR2 SVGIG (reference sequence). The CDR3 contains 13 residues. The CDR3 region has the DNA TGTGCCTGGAGTGTTGGGGGACGGCTCGGGGGAACCTTC. Encoded protein: CAWSVGGRLGGTF.

This clone was seen just once. The chain couples TRBV5-8 to TRBJ1-6; D is uncertain. CDR1 and CDR2 from the germline V gene are SGHTS and YDEGEE. With 0 bases removed from V and 4 bases from J, the gap between germline ends came to 8 bases. The CDR3 covers 15 residues. The DNA for the CDR3 is TGTGCCAGCAGCTTGGTTGTCCGGTATAATTCACCCCTCCACTTT. Translation gives CASSLVVRYNSPLHF.

This sequence joins TRBV29-1 and TRBJ2-3; 7 bases line up with TRBD1. The CDR3 contains 12 residues. V gave up 7 bases and J gave up 1 base; unmatched junction bases: 2. CDR1 is SQVTM, CDR2 ANQGSEA, per germline. The CDR3 protein is CSGDRRTDTQYF. Here the CDR3 DNA reads TGCAGCGGGGACAGACGCACAGATACGCAGTATTTT.

This clone has only one observation. The chain joins TRBV7-2 to TRBJ2-1, with D maybe TRBD1 (5 bases). This CDR3 region has 16 residues. Germline V gives CDR1 SGHTA, CDR2 FQGNSA. V gave up 5 bases and J gave up 5 bases, with 19 bases separating them. The CDR3 protein is CASSPGGGGQNNEQFF. The CDR3 DNA is TGTGCCAGCAGCCCAGGTGGTGGTGGACAAAACAATGAGCAGTTCTTC.

This clone showed up just a few times. CDR3 sequence: CASSNRDSLNTEAFF. DNA of the CDR3: TGTGCCAGCAGCAACCGGGACAGCCTGAACACTGAAGCTTTCTTT. The chain combines TRBV7-9 with TRBJ1-1; TRBD1 agrees at 7 bases. The trim removed 5 bases at V and 0 bases at J, leaving 6 bases unmatched. Germline loops: CDR1 SEHNR, CDR2 FQNEAQ (reference sequence). CDR3 size: 15 residues. The whole variable domain, filled in from reference TRBV7-9 and TRBJ1-1, reads DTGVSQNPRHKITKRGQNVTFRCDPISEHNRLYWYRQTLGQGPEFLTYFQNEAQLEKSRLLSDRFSAERPKGSFSTLEIQRTEQGDSAMYLCASSNRDSLNTEAFFGQGTRLTVV.

The chain combines TRBV11-2 with TRBJ2-7; TRBD1 matches at 7 bases. The CDR3 is 15 amino acids. CDR1 SGHAT and CDR2 FQNNGV come from the germline V gene. Trimming removed 5 bases from V and 2 bases from J; junction bases left unmatched: 9. DNA for the CDR3: TGTGCCAGCAGCCCGACCGACAGGGCCCCCTACGAGCAGTACTTC. Translation gives CASSPTDRAPYEQYF. The entire variable domain, with the rest obtained from reference TRBV11-2 and TRBJ2-7, is as follows: EAGVAQSPRYKIIEKRQSVAFWCNPISGHATLYWYQQILGQGPKLLIQFQNNGVVDDSQLPKDRFSAERLKGVDSTLKIQPAKLEDSAVYLCASSPTDRAPYEQYFGPGTRLTVT.

The chain uses TRBV4-2 and TRBJ1-2; D is undetermined. V lost 0 bases and J lost 4, with 12 bases in between. The germline V gene encodes CDR1 LGHNA and CDR2 YNFKEQ. This CDR3 is built from 15 residues. The CDR3 reads CASSQESSAGYGYTF. CDR3 coding DNA: TGTGCCAGCAGCCAAGAATCTAGTGCCGGCTATGGCTACACCTTC.

CDR3 nucleotides: TGTGCCAGCAGTGGGAGGTCTTCCTATGGCTACACCTTC. Translation: CASSGRSSYGYTF. The V gene is TRBV2, the J gene TRBJ1-2, with D uncertain. Germline CDR1 reads SNHLY; CDR2 reads FYNNEI. V lost 4 bases and J 4 bases, leaving 10 bases between the germline ends. This CDR3 is 13 amino acids long.

This sequence joins TRBV3-1 (or the pseudogene TRBV3-2) and TRBJ2-5; 10 bases are shared with TRBD1. CDR1 and CDR2 from the germline V gene are LGHDT and YNNKEL (reference sequence). With V trimmed by 4 bases and J by 5 bases, 10 bases remained unmatched. The CDR3 is 16 residues long. The CDR3 here is CASSRPGQGLGETQYF. In nucleotides, the CDR3 is TGTGCCAGCAGCCGCCCGGGACAGGGGCTTGGTGAGACCCAGTACTTC.

This rearrangement joins TRBV5-1 to TRBJ2-2, with 11 bases aligning to TRBD1. The CDR3 totals 20 residues. Germline V CDR1 and CDR2: SGHRS, YFSETQ. Losses at the gene ends were 0 bases for V and 4 bases for J; bases not matched to a gene: 14. The CDR3 is CASSLAWTGGIVLSTGELFF. The CDR3 DNA sequence: TGCGCCAGCAGCTTGGCCTGGACAGGGGGCATCGTCCTTTCCACCGGGGAGCTGTTTTTT.

The V and J genes are TRBV2 and TRBJ2-7, with 7 bases that match TRBD2. This CDR3 is built from 12 residues. With V trimmed by 8 bases and J by 5 bases, 6 bases remained unmatched. CDR1 is SNHLY and CDR2 is FYNNEI in the germline V gene. Written as DNA, the CDR3 is TGTGCCAGCGGACTAGGGTTCAACGAGCAGTACTTC. Protein: CASGLGFNEQYF.

The chain combines TRBV24-1 with TRBJ2-2; TRBD1 is a possible D gene (5 bases). The CDR3 consists of 13 residues. V was pared by 9 bases and J by 4 bases, with 11 bases between. The germline gives CDR1 KGHDR, CDR2 SFDVKD. CDR3 residues: CATGAPGTGELFF. The CDR3 DNA reads TGTGCCACCGGGGCCCCTGGCACCGGGGAGCTGTTTTTT.

This chain links TRBV7-9 with TRBJ1-2; weak D call: TRBD1 (5 bases). Germline V gene sequence: CDR1 SEHNR, CDR2 FQNEAQ (reference sequence). The CDR3 extends over 14 amino acids. The V gene lost 5 bases and the J gene lost 8 bases, with 18 bases spanning the gap. In DNA form, the CDR3 reads TGTGCCAGCAGCCCCAGGAGGGGTGGAGGCGGCTACACCTTC. It is translated as CASSPRRGGGGYTF.

The J gene is TRBJ2-5, the V gene TRBV9; 8 bases agree with TRBD2. The CDR3 loop spans 15 amino acids. Germline values: CDR1 SGDLS, CDR2 YYNGEE. The trim removed 3 bases at V and 4 bases at J, leaving 8 bases unmatched. The CDR3 sequence is CASSGTGTSTETQYF. Here the CDR3 DNA reads TGTGCCAGCAGCGGCACCGGGACTAGTACAGAGACCCAGTACTTC.

This clone has only one observation. The V and J genes are TRBV6-6 and TRBJ1-5; D uncertain. Germline CDR1 and CDR2: MNHNY and SVGAGI (reference sequence). The V and J ends lost 6 bases and 4 bases respectively, with 13 bases between them. The CDR3 is 14 residues long. The CDR3 region is CASRLGEGNQPQHF. The DNA for the CDR3 is TGTGCCAGCAGACTCGGTGAGGGAAATCAGCCCCAGCATTTT.